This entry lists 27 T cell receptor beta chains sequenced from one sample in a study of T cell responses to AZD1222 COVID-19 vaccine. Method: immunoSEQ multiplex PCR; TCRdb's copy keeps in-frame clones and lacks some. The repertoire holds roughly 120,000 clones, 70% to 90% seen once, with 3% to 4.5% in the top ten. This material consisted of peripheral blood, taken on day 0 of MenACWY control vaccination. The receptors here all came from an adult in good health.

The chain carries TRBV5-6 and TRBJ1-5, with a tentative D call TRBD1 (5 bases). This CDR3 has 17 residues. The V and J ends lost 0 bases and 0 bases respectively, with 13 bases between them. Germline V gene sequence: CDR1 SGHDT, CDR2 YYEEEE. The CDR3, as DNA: TGTGCCAGCAGCTTGGGAGTCAGGGATAATAGCAATCAGCCCCAGCATTTT. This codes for CASSLGVRDNSNQPQHF.

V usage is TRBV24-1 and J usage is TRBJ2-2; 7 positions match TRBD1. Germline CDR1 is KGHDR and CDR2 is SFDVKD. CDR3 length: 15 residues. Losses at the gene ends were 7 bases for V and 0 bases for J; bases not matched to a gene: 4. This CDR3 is CATRAGTANTGELFF. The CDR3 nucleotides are TGTGCCACCAGAGCCGGGACAGCGAACACCGGGGAGCTGTTTTTT.

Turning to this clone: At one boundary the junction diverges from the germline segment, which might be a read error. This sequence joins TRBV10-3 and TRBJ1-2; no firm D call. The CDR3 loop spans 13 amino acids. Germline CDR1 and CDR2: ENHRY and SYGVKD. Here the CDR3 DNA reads TGTGCCATCAGTGAGCAGGCGTACTATGGCTGCACCTTC. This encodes CAISEQAYYGCTF.

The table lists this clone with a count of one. CDR3 region: CASSLGGAMNTEAFF. The CDR3 coding sequence is TGTGCCAGCAGCTTGGGGGGCGCAATGAACACTGAAGCTTTCTTT. The chain employs TRBV7-2 and TRBJ1-1, with D perhaps TRBD1 (6 bases). The CDR3 sequence is 15 residues long. The germline CDR1 and CDR2 sequences are SGHTA and FQGNSA. V shed 3 bases and J shed 0 bases, with 11 bases lying between them.

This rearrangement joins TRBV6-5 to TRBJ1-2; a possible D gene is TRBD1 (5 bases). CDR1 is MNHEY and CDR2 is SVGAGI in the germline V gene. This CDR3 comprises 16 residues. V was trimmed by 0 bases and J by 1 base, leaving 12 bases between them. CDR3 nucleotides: TGTGCCAGCAGTTACTCGACGGGCAGGGTTAACTATGGCTACACCTTC. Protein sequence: CASSYSTGRVNYGYTF.

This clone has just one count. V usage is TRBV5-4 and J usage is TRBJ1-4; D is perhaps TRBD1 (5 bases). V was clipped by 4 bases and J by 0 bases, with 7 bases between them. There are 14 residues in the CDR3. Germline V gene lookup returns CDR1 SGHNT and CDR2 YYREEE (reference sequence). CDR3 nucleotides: TGTGCCAGCAGCAGGGACGCAACTAATGAAAAACTGTTTTTT. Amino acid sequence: CASSRDATNEKLFF.

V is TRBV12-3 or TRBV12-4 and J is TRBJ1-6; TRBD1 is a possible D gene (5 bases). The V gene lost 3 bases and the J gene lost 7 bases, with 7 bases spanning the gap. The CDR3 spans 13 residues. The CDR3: CASSFQGNSPLHF. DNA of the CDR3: TGTGCCAGCAGTTTTCAGGGAAATTCACCCCTCCACTTT.

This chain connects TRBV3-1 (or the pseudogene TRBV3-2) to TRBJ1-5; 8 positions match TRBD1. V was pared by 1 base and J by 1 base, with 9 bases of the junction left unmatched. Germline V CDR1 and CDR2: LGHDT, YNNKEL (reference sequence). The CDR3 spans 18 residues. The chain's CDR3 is CASSQGWARTGSNQPQHF. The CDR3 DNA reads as TGTGCCAGCAGCCAAGGGTGGGCAAGGACAGGGAGCAATCAGCCCCAGCATTTT.

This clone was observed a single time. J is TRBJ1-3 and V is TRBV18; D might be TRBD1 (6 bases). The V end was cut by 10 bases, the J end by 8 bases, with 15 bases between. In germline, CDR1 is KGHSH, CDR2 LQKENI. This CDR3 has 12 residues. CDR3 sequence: CATLQGTDTIYF. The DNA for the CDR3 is TGTGCCACCCTACAGGGCACGGACACCATATATTTT.

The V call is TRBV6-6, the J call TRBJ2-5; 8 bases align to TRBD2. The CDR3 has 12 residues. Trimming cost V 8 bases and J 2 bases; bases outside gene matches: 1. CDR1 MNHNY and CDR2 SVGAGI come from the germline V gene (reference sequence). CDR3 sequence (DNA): TGTGCCAGCCGCGGGGGGCAAGAGACCCAGTACTTC. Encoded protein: CASRGGQETQYF.

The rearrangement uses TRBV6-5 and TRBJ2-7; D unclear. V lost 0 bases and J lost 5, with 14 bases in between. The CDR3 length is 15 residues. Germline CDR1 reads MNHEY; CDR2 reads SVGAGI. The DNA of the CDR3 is TGTGCCAGCAGTTACTCCCCCCGGTTTAGCAACGAGCAGTACTTC. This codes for CASSYSPRFSNEQYF.

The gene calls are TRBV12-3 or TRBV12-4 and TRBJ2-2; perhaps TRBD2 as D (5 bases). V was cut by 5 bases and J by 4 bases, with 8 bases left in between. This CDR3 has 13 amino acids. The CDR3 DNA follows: TGTGCCAGCAGTCTCGGAGGCACCGGGGAGCTGTTTTTT. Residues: CASSLGGTGELFF.

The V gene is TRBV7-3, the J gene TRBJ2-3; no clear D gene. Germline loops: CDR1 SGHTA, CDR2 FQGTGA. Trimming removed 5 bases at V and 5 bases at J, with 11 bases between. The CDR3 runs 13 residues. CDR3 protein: CASSENQGDTQYF. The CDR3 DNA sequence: TGTGCCAGCAGCGAGAATCAAGGAGATACGCAGTATTTT.

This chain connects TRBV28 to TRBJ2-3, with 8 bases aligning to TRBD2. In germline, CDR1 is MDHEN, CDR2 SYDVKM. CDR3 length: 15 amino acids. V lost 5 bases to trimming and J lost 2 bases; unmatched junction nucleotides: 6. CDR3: CASSKAGEYTDTQYF. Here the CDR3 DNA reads TGTGCCAGCAGTAAAGCGGGGGAGTACACAGATACGCAGTATTTT.

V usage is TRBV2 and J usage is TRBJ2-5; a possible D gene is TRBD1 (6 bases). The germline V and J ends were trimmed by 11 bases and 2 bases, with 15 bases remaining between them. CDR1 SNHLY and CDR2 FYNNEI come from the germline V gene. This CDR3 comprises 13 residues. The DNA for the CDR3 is TGTGCCGGCCGGGACACCGGACAAGAGACCCAGTACTTC. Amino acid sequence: CAGRDTGQETQYF.

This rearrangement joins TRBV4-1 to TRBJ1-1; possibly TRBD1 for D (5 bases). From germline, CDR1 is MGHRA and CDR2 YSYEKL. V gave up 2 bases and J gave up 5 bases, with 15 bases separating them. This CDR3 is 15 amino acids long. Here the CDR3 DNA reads TGCGCCAGCAGCCAACGAGGGAGGGGTAAAACTGAAGCTTTCTTT. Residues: CASSQRGRGKTEAFF.

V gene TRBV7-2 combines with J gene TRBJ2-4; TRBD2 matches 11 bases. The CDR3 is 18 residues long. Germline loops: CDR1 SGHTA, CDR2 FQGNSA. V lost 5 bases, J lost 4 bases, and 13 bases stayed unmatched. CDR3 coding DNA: TGTGCCAGCAGCCCCGGGACTAGCGGACCCTATAGTAAAAACATTCAGTACTTC. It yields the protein CASSPGTSGPYSKNIQYF.

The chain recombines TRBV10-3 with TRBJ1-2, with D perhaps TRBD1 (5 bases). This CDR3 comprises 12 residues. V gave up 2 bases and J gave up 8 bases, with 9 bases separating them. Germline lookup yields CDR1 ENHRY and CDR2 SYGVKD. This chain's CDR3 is CAISERGEGYTF. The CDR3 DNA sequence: TGTGCCATCAGTGAGCGGGGGGAAGGCTACACCTTC.

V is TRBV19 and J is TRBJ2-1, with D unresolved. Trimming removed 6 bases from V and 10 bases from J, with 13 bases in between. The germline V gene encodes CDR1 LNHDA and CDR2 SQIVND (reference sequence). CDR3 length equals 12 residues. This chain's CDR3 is CASSHQVEEQFF. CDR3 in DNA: TGTGCCAGTAGCCACCAGGTGGAGGAGCAGTTCTTC.

In nucleotides, the CDR3 is TGCGCCAGCAGTGACGGGAGCCCGGGTGAGGGGGAGCAGTACTTC. This sequence encodes CASSDGSPGEGEQYF. The V gene is TRBV10-1, the J gene TRBJ2-7; tentatively, D is TRBD2 (6 bases). Germline values: CDR1 WNHNN, CDR2 SYGVQD (reference sequence). Trimming removed 3 bases at V and 7 bases at J, with 19 bases between. The CDR3 contains 15 residues.

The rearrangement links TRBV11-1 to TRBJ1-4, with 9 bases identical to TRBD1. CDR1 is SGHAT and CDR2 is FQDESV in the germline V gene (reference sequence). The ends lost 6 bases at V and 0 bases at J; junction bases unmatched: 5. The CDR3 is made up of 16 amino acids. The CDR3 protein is CASSKDRGATNEKLFF. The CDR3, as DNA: TGTGCCAGCAGTAAGGACAGGGGAGCAACTAATGAAAAACTGTTTTTT.

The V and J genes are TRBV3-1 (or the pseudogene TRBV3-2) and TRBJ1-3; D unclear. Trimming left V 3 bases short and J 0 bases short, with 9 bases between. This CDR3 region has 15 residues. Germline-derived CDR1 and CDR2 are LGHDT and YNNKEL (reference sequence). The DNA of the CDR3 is TGTGCCAGCAGCCAGACGGCTAACTCTGGAAACACCATATATTTT. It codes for CASSQTANSGNTIYF.

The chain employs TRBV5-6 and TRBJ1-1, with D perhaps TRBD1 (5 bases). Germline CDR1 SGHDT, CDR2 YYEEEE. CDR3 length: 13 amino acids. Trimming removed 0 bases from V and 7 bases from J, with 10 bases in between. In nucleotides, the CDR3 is TGTGCCAGCAGCTTGGCCACAGGTCTTGAAGCTTTCTTT. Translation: CASSLATGLEAFF.

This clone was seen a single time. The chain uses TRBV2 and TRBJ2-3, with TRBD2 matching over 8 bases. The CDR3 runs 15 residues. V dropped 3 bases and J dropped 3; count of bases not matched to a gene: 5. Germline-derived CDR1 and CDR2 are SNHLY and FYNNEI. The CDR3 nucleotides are TGTGCCAGCAGTGATTATGTAGCGGGGACAGATACGCAGTATTTT. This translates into CASSDYVAGTDTQYF.

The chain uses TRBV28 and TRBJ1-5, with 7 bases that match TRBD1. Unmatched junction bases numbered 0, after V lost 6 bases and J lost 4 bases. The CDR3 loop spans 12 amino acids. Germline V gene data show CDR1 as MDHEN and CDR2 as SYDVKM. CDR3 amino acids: CASRTGNQPQHF. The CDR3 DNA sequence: TGTGCCAGCAGGACAGGGAATCAGCCCCAGCATTTT.

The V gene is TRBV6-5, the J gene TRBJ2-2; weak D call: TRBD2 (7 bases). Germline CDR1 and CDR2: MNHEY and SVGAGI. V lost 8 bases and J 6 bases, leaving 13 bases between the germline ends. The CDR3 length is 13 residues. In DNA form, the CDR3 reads TGTGCCAGCCAGGGGAGGGGGGCCGGGGAGCTGTTTTTT. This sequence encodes CASQGRGAGELFF.

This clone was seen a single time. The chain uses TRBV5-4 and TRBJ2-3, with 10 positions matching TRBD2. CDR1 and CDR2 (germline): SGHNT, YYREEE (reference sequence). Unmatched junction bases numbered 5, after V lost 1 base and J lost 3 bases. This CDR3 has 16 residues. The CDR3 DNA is TGTGCCAGCAGCTTGATGGAGCGGGGGGGGACAGATACGCAGTATTTT. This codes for CASSLMERGGTDTQYF.